The 11 T cell receptor beta chains below come from one sample, sequenced in a study of glioma-infiltrating T cells after dendritic cell vaccination. Profiled with immunoSEQ multiplex PCR; TCRdb holds only in-frame clones, not every one. The table includes more than 95,000 clones, roughly 76% detected once. Source: blood, taken before dendritic cell vaccination. Receptor source: a human donor with glioblastoma.

V gene TRBV7-4 combines with J gene TRBJ2-6; D is perhaps TRBD1 (5 bases). The germline V gene has CDR1 SGHVT and CDR2 SQSDAQ. V gave up 5 bases and J gave up 5 bases, with 22 bases separating them. The length of the CDR3 is 18 residues. DNA for the CDR3: TGTGCCAGCAGCCACGGAGACAGCTCACAAAGTCGGGCCAACGTCCTGACTTTC. It codes for CASSHGDSSQSRANVLTF.

The chain is built from TRBV7-8 and TRBJ2-3; 7 positions agree with TRBD2. CDR1 and CDR2 (germline): SGHVS, FQNEAQ. V was clipped by 5 bases and J by 0 bases; unmatched bases: 5. The CDR3 runs 15 residues. The DNA for the CDR3 is TGTGCCAGCAGCCTCACGGGGGGTAGCACAGATACGCAGTATTTT. This codes for CASSLTGGSTDTQYF.

In nucleotides, the CDR3 is TGTGCCAGTAGTAACAGGGGTATGAACACTGAAGCTTTCTTT. Translation: CASSNRGMNTEAFF. The chain couples TRBV19 to TRBJ1-1, with 7 positions matching TRBD1. Germline lookup yields CDR1 LNHDA and CDR2 SQIVND (reference sequence). The CDR3 has 14 residues. Trimming at V came to 4 bases and at J to 0 bases, leaving 2 bases not matched to a gene.

This chain joins TRBV6-5 and TRBJ1-1, with 9 positions matching TRBD1. Looked up from germline, CDR1 is MNHEY and CDR2 is SVGAGI. The V gene end was trimmed by 6 bases and the J gene end by 5 bases; junction bases not matched to a gene: 7. This CDR3 spans 14 amino acids. The CDR3 reads CASRQGALRTEAFF. The CDR3 coding sequence is TGTGCCAGCAGACAGGGGGCGCTTAGGACTGAAGCTTTCTTT.

The chain uses TRBV7-9 and TRBJ2-7; TRBD2 agrees at 10 bases. CDR3 size: 16 residues. V was clipped by 5 bases and J by 2 bases; unmatched bases: 9. CDR1 SEHNR and CDR2 FQNEAQ come from the germline V gene (reference sequence). DNA for the CDR3: TGTGCCAGCAGCCTCCTAGCGGGGGAATCCCCCTACGAGCAGTACTTC. Translated, it gives CASSLLAGESPYEQYF.

The chain recombines TRBV7-8 with TRBJ1-2; D is unclear. Trimming pared 4 bases from V and 4 bases from J, leaving 16 bases between. Germline loops: CDR1 SGHVS, CDR2 FQNEAQ. This CDR3 comprises 15 residues. Here the CDR3 reads CASSSMRDPSYGYTF. In DNA, the CDR3 is TGTGCCAGCAGCTCAATGAGGGATCCTAGCTATGGCTACACCTTC.

The chain has TRBV30 and TRBJ2-3; D call uncertain. Trimming removed 3 bases at V and 3 bases at J, with 7 bases between. From germline, CDR1 is GTSNPN and CDR2 SVGIG (reference sequence). The CDR3 runs to 12 residues. Written as DNA, the CDR3 is TGTGCCTGGAGCCGCGGTACAGATACGCAGTATTTT. Amino acid sequence: CAWSRGTDTQYF.

CDR3 sequence (DNA): TGTGCTAGTGGTTTGACCTCGGACAGGGGGCTATTCTATAGCACAGATACGCAGTATTTT. Residues: CASGLTSDRGLFYSTDTQYF. The chain carries TRBV12-5 and TRBJ2-3, with 11 bases that match TRBD1. The CDR3 contains 20 residues. Germline trimming cut 2 bases from V and 0 bases from J; bases unmatched to any gene: 13. The germline V gene encodes CDR1 LGHNT and CDR2 FRNRAP.

V gene TRBV5-1 combines with J gene TRBJ1-4, with 10 bases lining up with TRBD1. Losses at the gene ends were 4 bases for V and 6 bases for J; bases not matched to a gene: 6. Germline V gives CDR1 SGHRS, CDR2 YFSETQ. CDR3 length: 15 residues. CDR3: CASSRRQGADEKLFF. In nucleotides, the CDR3 is TGCGCCAGCAGCAGACGACAGGGGGCCGATGAAAAACTGTTTTTT.

The chain carries TRBV4-3 and TRBJ2-7, with 8 bases lining up with TRBD1. The CDR3 loop spans 16 amino acids. V lost 1 base and J lost 1; bases outside the gene matches: 6. Germline V lookup: CDR1 LGHNA, CDR2 YSLEER. DNA of the CDR3: TGCGCCAGCAGCCAAGTGGCCGGGACAGGATCCTACGAGCAGTACTTC. Its translation: CASSQVAGTGSYEQYF.

The chain employs TRBV7-9 and TRBJ2-1; TRBD1 matches 7 bases. Looked up from germline, CDR1 is SEHNR and CDR2 is FQNEAQ (reference sequence). This CDR3 comprises 13 residues. V was clipped by 5 bases and J by 7 bases; unmatched bases: 5. This CDR3 reads CASSQTGRNEQFF. The CDR3 coding sequence is TGTGCCAGCAGCCAGACAGGGCGGAATGAGCAGTTCTTC.